This T cell receptor beta chain came from a study of graft-versus-host responses after intestinal transplantation. There were 200,000 CFSE-labeled responder cells plated together with 200,000 irradiated, violet-dye-labeled stimulator cells. V lost 1 base, J lost 1 base, and 8 bases lay in between. Germline loops: CDR1 ENHRY, CDR2 SYGVKD. The length of the CDR3 is 14 residues. Data came from immunoSEQ multiplex PCR; TCRdb stores just in-frame clones and leaves some out. The table shows around 21,000 clones, with approximately 40% occurring only once. The V and J genes are TRBV10-3 and TRBJ2-7, with D possibly matching TRBD2 (5 bases). The sequence was obtained from a human patient who was an organ donor for intestinal transplantation. The material was alloreactive CD8+ T cells from a mixed lymphocyte reaction culture, obtained before transplantation. Subset indicated: CFSE-low proliferating T cells sorted from roughly 6-day pre-transplant mixed lymphocyte reaction (GvH or HvG direction). CDR3 amino acids: CAISEYGVSYEQYF. The CDR3 DNA is TGTGCCATCAGTGAGTACGGGGTTTCCTACGAGCAGTACTTC.